This record covers a single T cell receptor beta chain. The source of the sample is a study of cytomegalovirus exposure and HLA in healthy donors. CDR1 and CDR2 (germline): SGHRS, YFSETQ. The CDR3 length is 13 residues. Trimming took off 6 bases at V and 0 bases at J, with 9 bases between the two ends. 60 Vbeta and 13 Jbeta primers were used in PCR. The data were produced by immunoSEQ multiplex PCR, yet TCRdb's version contains in-frame clones alone and is incomplete. Here the sample spans about 54,000 clones, more than 70% being singletons. The chain combines TRBV5-1 with TRBJ1-1; maybe TRBD1 (6 bases). The sequenced sample consisted of PBMCs. This TCR came from a woman between 18 and 29 years old in good health and CMV-seronegative. CDR3 in DNA: TGCGCCAGCACCTCAGGGGTGAACACTGAAGCTTTCTTT. It yields the protein CASTSGVNTEAFF.